Listed below are T cell receptor beta chains from one sample, sequenced in a study of blood T cell repertoires in COVID-19. Here immunoSEQ multiplex PCR was the method, and the copy in TCRdb shows in-frame clones only, minus some. The data hold 150,000 to 200,000 clones, with 70% to 90% observed a single time. The source material was peripheral blood. The origin of the receptors is a person aged 70 to 80 with COVID-19, enrolled during active disease. The CDR3 runs from the conserved cysteine through the conserved F or W. D genes are given only for firm matches. Expanded clones get a size class; other rows say once, few or many, or leave the size out.

abundance: -; d_gene: -; j_gene: TRBJ1-2; v_gene: TRBV11-2; CDR3aa: CASSLAGGLANYGYTF; CDR3nt: TGTGCCAGCAGCTTAGCGGGGGGCCTAGCTAACTATGGCTACACCTTC
abundance: -; d_gene: -; j_gene: TRBJ1-5; v_gene: TRBV6-5; CDR3aa: CASDLASNQPQHF; CDR3nt: TGTGCCAGCGATTTAGCTAGCAATCAGCCCCAGCATTTT
abundance: few; d_gene: -; j_gene: TRBJ1-6; v_gene: TRBV3-1/TRBV3-2; CDR3aa: CASSQPGAANSPLHF; CDR3nt: TGTGCCAGCAGCCAACCCGGAGCTGCTAATTCACCCCTCCACTTT
abundance: -; d_gene: -; j_gene: TRBJ2-1; v_gene: TRBV12-3/TRBV12-4; CDR3aa: CASSPLEQGEQFF; CDR3nt: TGTGCCAGCAGCCCACTAGAACAGGGTGAGCAGTTCTTC
abundance: -; d_gene: -; j_gene: TRBJ2-1; v_gene: TRBV5-1; CDR3aa: CASSSDSVYNEQFF; CDR3nt: TGCGCCAGCAGTTCGGACAGCGTCTACAATGAGCAGTTCTTC
abundance: -; d_gene: -; j_gene: TRBJ2-1; v_gene: TRBV30; CDR3aa: CAWSSRGWRANNEQFF; CDR3nt: TGTGCCTGGAGTTCACGGGGGTGGAGGGCTAACAATGAGCAGTTCTTC
abundance: once; d_gene: -; j_gene: TRBJ2-3; v_gene: TRBV6-1; CDR3aa: CASSDLTDTQYF; CDR3nt: TGTGCCAGCAGTGACCTCACAGATACGCAGTATTTT
abundance: -; d_gene: TRBD2; j_gene: TRBJ2-5; v_gene: TRBV2; CDR3aa: CASRTSGTLQETQYF; CDR3nt: TGTGCCAGCAGGACTAGCGGGACTCTACAAGAGACCCAGTACTTC
abundance: once; d_gene: TRBD1; j_gene: TRBJ1-1; v_gene: TRBV30; CDR3aa: CAWRRGRREAFF; CDR3nt: TGTGCCTGGAGGAGGGGGCGCCGGGAAGCTTTCTTT
abundance: -; d_gene: -; j_gene: TRBJ1-6; v_gene: TRBV27; CDR3aa: CASSLNGRGNSPLHF; CDR3nt: TGTGCCAGCAGTTTAAACGGTAGAGGTAATTCACCCCTCCACTTT
abundance: once; d_gene: -; j_gene: TRBJ1-2; v_gene: TRBV5-4; CDR3aa: CASSLQANYGYTF; CDR3nt: TGTGCCAGCAGTCTCCAGGCGAACTATGGCTACACCTTC
abundance: -; d_gene: TRBD1; j_gene: TRBJ2-1; v_gene: TRBV27; CDR3aa: CASSREQGWSYNEQFF; CDR3nt: TGTGCCAGCAGTAGGGAACAGGGGTGGTCCTACAATGAGCAGTTCTTC
abundance: few; d_gene: -; j_gene: TRBJ2-2; v_gene: TRBV27; CDR3aa: CASSLAAGELFF; CDR3nt: TGTGCCAGCAGTTTAGCGGCCGGGGAGCTGTTTTTT
abundance: -; d_gene: -; j_gene: TRBJ1-1; v_gene: TRBV5-8; CDR3aa: CASSLEQGWTEAFF; CDR3nt: TGTGCCAGCAGCTTGGAACAGGGTTGGACTGAAGCTTTCTTT
abundance: -; d_gene: TRBD1; j_gene: TRBJ1-2; v_gene: TRBV29-1; CDR3aa: CSVLTGGNYGYTF; CDR3nt: TGCAGCGTCCTGACAGGGGGGAACTATGGCTACACCTTC
abundance: -; d_gene: TRBD1; j_gene: TRBJ2-5; v_gene: TRBV27; CDR3aa: CASSEDRGRGETQYF; CDR3nt: TGTGCCAGCAGTGAAGACAGGGGTCGGGGAGAGACCCAGTACTTC
abundance: -; d_gene: -; j_gene: TRBJ2-5; v_gene: TRBV12-3/TRBV12-4; CDR3aa: CASSFLEETQYF; CDR3nt: TGTGCCAGCAGTTTCCTCGAAGAGACCCAGTACTTC
abundance: -; d_gene: -; j_gene: TRBJ2-6; v_gene: TRBV15; CDR3aa: CATSRDARVSSGANVLTF; CDR3nt: TGTGCCACCAGCAGAGATGCCAGGGTTAGCTCTGGGGCCAACGTCCTGACTTTC
abundance: -; d_gene: -; j_gene: TRBJ2-5; v_gene: TRBV5-4; CDR3aa: CASRSDRGIGETQYF; CDR3nt: TGTGCCAGCAGGTCCGATAGGGGGATAGGAGAGACCCAGTACTTC
abundance: -; d_gene: -; j_gene: TRBJ2-2; v_gene: TRBV10-3; CDR3aa: CAISASSLANTGELFF; CDR3nt: TGTGCCATCAGTGCCTCGTCCCTCGCGAACACCGGGGAGCTGTTTTTT
abundance: -; d_gene: TRBD1; j_gene: TRBJ1-5; v_gene: TRBV6-2/TRBV6-3; CDR3aa: CASSPGGTGPEHF; CDR3nt: TGTGCCAGCAGCCCGGGGGGGACAGGCCCCGAGCATTTT
abundance: -; d_gene: TRBD1; j_gene: TRBJ1-5; v_gene: TRBV19; CDR3aa: CASGGQGRRGILSQHF; CDR3nt: TGTGCCAGCGGGGGACAGGGTCGCCGGGGTATATTGTCCCAGCATTTT
abundance: once; d_gene: -; j_gene: TRBJ1-2; v_gene: TRBV27; CDR3aa: CASSANNYGYTF; CDR3nt: TGTGCCAGCTCAGCGAACAACTATGGCTACACCTTC
abundance: -; d_gene: -; j_gene: TRBJ2-7; v_gene: TRBV25-1; CDR3aa: CASTPTSGGTYEQYF; CDR3nt: TGTGCCAGCACCCCAACGTCAGGGGGGACCTACGAGCAGTACTTC
abundance: -; d_gene: TRBD2; j_gene: TRBJ2-3; v_gene: TRBV30; CDR3aa: CAWSGTSGGPTDTQYF; CDR3nt: TGTGCCTGGAGCGGGACTAGCGGGGGCCCCACAGATACGCAGTATTTT
abundance: -; d_gene: -; j_gene: TRBJ1-3; v_gene: TRBV5-1; CDR3aa: CASSLSPGMDTIYF; CDR3nt: TGCGCCAGCAGCTTGAGCCCGGGAATGGACACCATATATTTT
abundance: -; d_gene: TRBD2; j_gene: TRBJ2-2; v_gene: TRBV7-2; CDR3aa: CASSLNAAGRGAYGELFF; CDR3nt: TGTGCCAGCAGCTTAAACGCTGCCGGGAGGGGGGCTTACGGGGAGCTGTTTTTT
abundance: -; d_gene: TRBD2; j_gene: TRBJ2-1; v_gene: TRBV6-2/TRBV6-3; CDR3aa: CASSYGLTSSPGNEQFF; CDR3nt: TGTGCCAGCAGTTACGGGTTGACTAGCAGCCCAGGGAATGAGCAGTTCTTC
abundance: -; d_gene: TRBD1; j_gene: TRBJ1-2; v_gene: TRBV27; CDR3aa: CAAGGPGGYGYTF; CDR3nt: TGTGCCGCCGGAGGGCCAGGGGGCTATGGCTACACCTTC
abundance: -; d_gene: -; j_gene: TRBJ1-4; v_gene: TRBV5-4; CDR3aa: CASSLDSFSEKLFF; CDR3nt: TGTGCCAGCAGCTTGGACAGTTTCAGTGAAAAACTGTTTTTT
abundance: -; d_gene: TRBD1; j_gene: TRBJ2-7; v_gene: TRBV4-3; CDR3aa: CASSQVTGGSYEQYF; CDR3nt: TGCGCCAGCAGCCAGGTAACAGGGGGCTCCTACGAGCAGTACTTC
abundance: once; d_gene: -; j_gene: TRBJ2-1; v_gene: TRBV18; CDR3aa: CASSLLRGNEQFF; CDR3nt: TGTGCCAGCTCACTACTTAGAGGCAATGAGCAGTTCTTC
abundance: -; d_gene: -; j_gene: TRBJ2-7; v_gene: TRBV11-1; CDR3aa: CASSLIRAGMGEQYF; CDR3nt: TGTGCCAGCAGCCTCATACGGGCCGGGATGGGCGAGCAGTACTTC
abundance: -; d_gene: TRBD1; j_gene: TRBJ1-4; v_gene: TRBV7-8; CDR3aa: CASSLVGTGSEKLFF; CDR3nt: TGTGCCAGCAGCTTAGTAGGGACAGGGAGCGAAAAACTGTTTTTT
abundance: -; d_gene: TRBD1; j_gene: TRBJ1-2; v_gene: TRBV19; CDR3aa: CASRGQGLRGYTF; CDR3nt: TGTGCCAGTAGGGGACAGGGGCTCCGCGGCTACACCTTC
abundance: few; d_gene: -; j_gene: TRBJ1-2; v_gene: TRBV10-3; CDR3aa: CAISDEGVGYGYTF; CDR3nt: TGTGCCATCAGTGACGAGGGGGTGGGCTATGGCTACACCTTC
abundance: -; d_gene: -; j_gene: TRBJ1-3; v_gene: TRBV2; CDR3aa: CASSEEQGAGNTIYF; CDR3nt: TGTGCCAGCAGTGAAGAACAGGGTGCTGGAAACACCATATATTTT
abundance: -; d_gene: -; j_gene: TRBJ1-1; v_gene: TRBV29-1; CDR3aa: CTITEILNTEAFF; CDR3nt: TGCACCATCACAGAGATTCTGAACACTGAAGCTTTCTTT
abundance: -; d_gene: -; j_gene: TRBJ2-6; v_gene: TRBV19; CDR3aa: CASSPQAGSGANVLTF; CDR3nt: TGTGCCAGTAGTCCGCAAGCGGGCTCTGGGGCCAACGTCCTGACTTTC
abundance: -; d_gene: -; j_gene: TRBJ2-1; v_gene: TRBV18; CDR3aa: CASSPPGSGYNEQFF; CDR3nt: TGTGCCAGCTCACCACCAGGTAGCGGATACAATGAGCAGTTCTTC
abundance: -; d_gene: TRBD1; j_gene: TRBJ1-6; v_gene: TRBV27; CDR3aa: CASSLLGQTYNSPLHF; CDR3nt: TGTGCCAGCAGTTTACTGGGACAGACCTATAATTCACCCCTCCACTTT
abundance: -; d_gene: TRBD1; j_gene: TRBJ2-1; v_gene: TRBV6-6; CDR3aa: CASSLDRGPYNEQFF; CDR3nt: TGTGCCAGCAGCCTCGACAGGGGGCCGTACAATGAGCAGTTCTTC
abundance: -; d_gene: -; j_gene: TRBJ1-6; v_gene: TRBV2; CDR3aa: CASTSDGGSYSPLHF; CDR3nt: TGTGCCAGCACGTCCGACGGGGGATCTTATTCACCCCTCCACTTT
abundance: few; d_gene: TRBD2; j_gene: TRBJ2-5; v_gene: TRBV30; CDR3aa: CAWSAGTSIKETQYF; CDR3nt: TGTGCCTGGAGCGCCGGGACTAGCATAAAAGAGACCCAGTACTTC
abundance: -; d_gene: -; j_gene: TRBJ2-4; v_gene: TRBV5-8; CDR3aa: CASSLGGGLQYF; CDR3nt: TGTGCCAGCAGCTTAGGGGGAGGGCTTCAGTACTTC
abundance: -; d_gene: -; j_gene: TRBJ2-7; v_gene: TRBV2; CDR3aa: CAPPERIEQYF; CDR3nt: TGTGCCCCCCCGGAGAGGATCGAGCAGTACTTC
abundance: -; d_gene: TRBD2; j_gene: TRBJ2-2; v_gene: TRBV7-3; CDR3aa: CASSLFTSGAGELFF; CDR3nt: TGTGCCAGCAGCTTATTTACTAGCGGGGCCGGGGAGCTGTTTTTT
abundance: -; d_gene: -; j_gene: TRBJ2-3; v_gene: TRBV6-4; CDR3aa: CASSEVASSSSTDTQYF; CDR3nt: TGTGCCAGCAGTGAGGTAGCGTCTAGCAGTAGCACAGATACGCAGTATTTT
abundance: -; d_gene: -; j_gene: TRBJ2-7; v_gene: TRBV7-2; CDR3aa: CASSLVRGTYEQYF; CDR3nt: TGTGCCAGCAGCTTAGTAAGGGGAACCTACGAGCAGTACTTC
abundance: few; d_gene: TRBD2; j_gene: TRBJ2-5; v_gene: TRBV7-6; CDR3aa: CASSFGGGPSETQYF; CDR3nt: TGTGCCAGCAGCTTTGGGGGAGGGCCTTCAGAGACCCAGTACTTC
abundance: -; d_gene: -; j_gene: TRBJ1-1; v_gene: TRBV9; CDR3aa: CASSPYSDGPNTEAFF; CDR3nt: TGTGCCAGCAGCCCATATAGCGACGGTCCTAACACTGAAGCTTTCTTT
abundance: few; d_gene: -; j_gene: TRBJ2-7; v_gene: TRBV6-2/TRBV6-3; CDR3aa: CASSHPPGYEQYF; CDR3nt: TGTGCCAGCAGCCATCCACCAGGGTACGAGCAGTACTTC
abundance: -; d_gene: -; j_gene: TRBJ1-1; v_gene: TRBV15; CDR3aa: CATSRFNGEAFF; CDR3nt: TGTGCCACCAGCAGATTTAACGGGGAAGCTTTCTTT
abundance: -; d_gene: -; j_gene: TRBJ2-1; v_gene: TRBV24-1; CDR3aa: CATSDRLASSYNEQFF; CDR3nt: TGTGCCACCAGTGATCGACTGGCAAGCTCCTACAATGAGCAGTTCTTC
abundance: -; d_gene: -; j_gene: TRBJ2-5; v_gene: TRBV28; CDR3aa: CASSLNYGTSLDF; CDR3nt: TGTGCCAGCAGTTTAAATTACGGGACAAGTCTAGACTTC
abundance: -; d_gene: -; j_gene: TRBJ1-1; v_gene: TRBV18; CDR3aa: CASSPQTANTEAFF; CDR3nt: TGTGCCAGCTCACCGCAGACAGCGAACACTGAAGCTTTCTTT
abundance: -; d_gene: -; j_gene: TRBJ1-1; v_gene: TRBV19; CDR3aa: CASSMDRGTEAFF; CDR3nt: TGTGCCAGTAGTATGGATAGGGGCACTGAAGCTTTCTTT